The rows below give T cell receptor beta chains drawn from one sample of a study of long-term antiretroviral therapy in people with HIV. The protocol was immunoSEQ multiplex PCR, while the TCRdb copy is restricted to in-frame clones and leaves out a portion. The sample consists of about 15,000 clones, about 91% of them appearing once. Sequencing was performed on unsorted PBMCs, taken 0.3 years after starting antiretroviral therapy. Receptor source: a man aged 55 to 70 with HIV. Both conserved end residues are part of each CDR3. The D gene is left open where the match is weak. A row's size may be missing; if present it is once, few, many or a size class.

V gene,D gene,clone size,J gene,CDR3 DNA,CDR3 protein
TRBV7-9,.,.,TRBJ2-2,TGTGCCAGCAGCTTAGAGCGGACGGCGAACACCGGGGAGCTGTTTTTT,CASSLERTANTGELFF
TRBV6-5,.,.,TRBJ1-2,TGTGCCAGCAGTTTTCAGGGCCAATCTGGCGGTGGCTACACCTTC,CASSFQGQSGGGYTF
TRBV28,TRBD2,.,TRBJ2-2,TGTGCCAGCAGTTTAGTAGCGGGGGAAACCGGGGAGCTGTTTTTT,CASSLVAGETGELFF
TRBV6-5,.,.,TRBJ2-7,TGTGCCAGCAGCGACGGATCCTACGAGCAGTACTTC,CASSDGSYEQYF
TRBV29-1,.,.,TRBJ1-5,TGCAGCGTTTCCGGTGCTAGCAATCAGCCCCAGCATTTT,CSVSGASNQPQHF
TRBV9,.,.,TRBJ1-2,TGTGCCAGCAGCGTGGGACAATCTAACTATGGCTACACCTTC,CASSVGQSNYGYTF
TRBV27,TRBD2,.,TRBJ2-7,TGTGCCAGCAGTCCTCTCGGGACTAGCGGGACCGACGAGCAGTACTTC,CASSPLGTSGTDEQYF
TRBV5-6,.,.,TRBJ1-4,TGTGCCAGCAGCTTGAGGACGTCTAATGAAAAACTGTTTTTT,CASSLRTSNEKLFF
TRBV5-8,.,.,TRBJ1-1,TGTGCCAGCAGCTTGGTTGGTCTCAGGGTCCCTGGGGACACTGAAGCTTTCTTT,CASSLVGLRVPGDTEAFF
TRBV5-4,.,.,TRBJ1-1,TGTGCCAGTTGGGGGGATTTTGGGATGAACACTGAAGCTTTCTTT,CASWGDFGMNTEAFF
TRBV2,.,.,TRBJ1-1,TGTGCCAGCATCAAAAATATCCCAGGGGCCACTGAAGCTTTCTTT,CASIKNIPGATEAFF
TRBV7-9,TRBD1,.,TRBJ2-3,TGTGCCAGCAGCCCCCGGACAGGGTTTGAGACGCAGTATTTT,CASSPRTGFETQYF
TRBV10-3,.,.,TRBJ1-4,TGTGCCATCAAAGGAGACCCTAATGAAAAACTGTTTTTT,CAIKGDPNEKLFF
TRBV6-6,.,.,TRBJ1-2,TGTGCCAGCAGTTACGTATCAGGGGTTAGATCTGGCTACACCTTC,CASSYVSGVRSGYTF
TRBV10-3,.,.,TRBJ1-1,TGTGCCATCAGTGACTCCGGGGCCCCAACTATGAACACTGAAGCTTTCTTT,CAISDSGAPTMNTEAFF
TRBV9,.,.,TRBJ2-5,TGTGCCAGCAGCTCCGTGCCAGGCGAGACCCAGTACTTC,CASSSVPGETQYF
TRBV27,TRBD1,.,TRBJ1-5,TGTGCCAGCAGTTCCGGGACAGGAATGTTTGGGGATCAGCCCCAGCATTTT,CASSSGTGMFGDQPQHF
TRBV7-8,TRBD1,.,TRBJ1-1,TGTGCCAGCAGCTTCGAAAGACAGGGGGGAGCTTTCTTT,CASSFERQGGAFF
TRBV30,TRBD2,.,TRBJ2-1,TGTGCCTGGAGTGCGGGACTCCGTAGCGGGGAGCAGTTCTTC,CAWSAGLRSGEQFF
TRBV5-4,TRBD1,.,TRBJ2-1,TGTGCCAGCAGCTTGGGGGGACAGGGGGCTATGTCCTACAATGAGCAGTTCTTC,CASSLGGQGAMSYNEQFF
TRBV27,.,once,TRBJ1-1,TGTGCCAGCTTTACCGGTACGGGCACTGAAGCTTTCTTT,CASFTGTGTEAFF
TRBV7-2,.,.,TRBJ1-1,TGTGCCAGCAGCTTTTCGATGAACACTGAAGCTTTCTTT,CASSFSMNTEAFF
TRBV30,.,.,TRBJ1-4,TGTGCCTGGAGTGTACGAATGGGGGGCCTTGTAAGGTTGTTTTTT,CAWSVRMGGLVRLFF
TRBV5-3,TRBD1,.,TRBJ1-5,TGTGCCAGAAGCATAGCCGGGACAGGGGGTAATCAGCCCCAGCATTTT,CARSIAGTGGNQPQHF
TRBV28,.,.,TRBJ1-1,TGTGCCAGCTTAGCGGTACCGGGGAACACTGAAGCTTTCTTT,CASLAVPGNTEAFF
TRBV19,.,.,TRBJ1-1,TGTGCCAGTAGTATAATGTGGGAGAACACTGAAGCTTTCTTT,CASSIMWENTEAFF
TRBV11-3,.,.,TRBJ2-3,TGTGCCAGCAGCTTAGGACTAGAAGAAGCAGATACGCAGTATTTT,CASSLGLEEADTQYF
TRBV5-4,TRBD1,.,TRBJ2-2,TGTGCCAGCAGCTCCGGGACAGGACATCCTTCCAACACCGGGGAGCTGTTTTTT,CASSSGTGHPSNTGELFF
TRBV10-2,TRBD2,.,TRBJ2-6,TGCGCCAGCACCCTAGCGGGAGCTTCTGGGGCCAACGTCCTGACTTTC,CASTLAGASGANVLTF
TRBV30,.,.,TRBJ2-3,TGTGCCTGGAGGGCACATTTAGGGACAGATACGCAGTATTTT,CAWRAHLGTDTQYF
TRBV5-8,.,.,TRBJ1-1,TGTGCCAGCAGTTCCGACGATAGGGACACTGAAGCTTTCTTT,CASSSDDRDTEAFF
TRBV27,TRBD1,.,TRBJ1-3,TGTGCCAGCAGTTTACGGGGGACAGGGTCGATCTCTGGAAACACCATATATTTT,CASSLRGTGSISGNTIYF
TRBV5-8,.,.,TRBJ2-7,TGTGCCACCCGGGTGGGGGAACTTAGCTCCTACGAGCAGTACTTC,CATRVGELSSYEQYF
TRBV7-3,TRBD2,.,TRBJ2-5,TGTGCCAGCAGCCGGACTAGCGGAGTCCAAGAGACCCAGTACTTC,CASSRTSGVQETQYF
TRBV9,.,.,TRBJ2-2,TGTGCCAGCTCCCAGGGGGCGGGGGGGCCTACCGGGGAGCTGTTTTTT,CASSQGAGGPTGELFF
TRBV5-4,TRBD2,.,TRBJ2-5,TGTGCCAGCAGCCGGGGACTAGCGGGAGGAGGGCAAGAGACCCAGTACTTC,CASSRGLAGGGQETQYF
TRBV19,TRBD1,.,TRBJ2-2,TGTGCCAGCCGATACAGGGGCCTCACAAACACCGGGGAGCTGTTTTTT,CASRYRGLTNTGELFF
TRBV7-3,TRBD1,once,TRBJ2-2,TGTGCCAGCAGCTTACCCTTGGGGACAGAGAGTGACACCGGGGAGCTGTTTTTT,CASSLPLGTESDTGELFF
TRBV30,.,.,TRBJ2-5,TGTGCAGCAGGGAGAGAGACCCGGTACTTC,CAAGRETRYF
TRBV18,TRBD1,.,TRBJ1-1,TGTGCCAGCTCACCTCCCAGAGGGGGCGGTGTCAGGTCGGACACTGAAGCTTTCTTT,CASSPPRGGGVRSDTEAFF
TRBV18,.,.,TRBJ2-2,TGTGCCAGCTCAGGTCCGATCGCCGGGGAGCTGTTTTTT,CASSGPIAGELFF